This T cell receptor beta chain was retrieved from a study of cytomegalovirus exposure and HLA in healthy donors. Study-wide findings and caveats: Researchers counted roughly 150 TCR beta chains as cytomegalovirus-associated. With high specificity and sensitivity, the classifier reportedly diagnosed cytomegalovirus status. In a later analysis, several top co-occurrence clusters appeared linked to parvovirus B19, influenza, CMV and Epstein-Barr virus.

CDR3 size: 14 residues. The V end lost 3 bases, the J end lost 4 bases, and 12 bases lay between the germline ends. Germline CDR1 reads SGHVS; CDR2 reads FQNEAQ. Note on this clone: Its antigen is undetermined.

PCR involved 60 Vbeta and 13 Jbeta primers. Sequencing was performed with immunoSEQ multiplex PCR; in TCRdb, only in-frame clones are kept and a portion is missing. Among some 130,000 clones listed, around four fifths were seen once. This sequence was found in a female donor in good health and CMV-seronegative. This chain links TRBV7-8 with TRBJ1-1; no reliable D call. Sequencing was performed on PBMCs. The CDR3 sequence: CASSFLDGVTEAFF. CDR3 coding DNA: TGTGCCAGCAGCTTCCTAGACGGAGTCACTGAAGCTTTCTTT. The full variable domain, in which reference TRBV7-8 and TRBJ1-1 provide the parts outside the CDR3, is GAGVSQSPRYKVAKRGQDVALRCDPISGHVSLFWYQQALGQGPEFLTYFQNEAQLDKSGLPSDRFFAERPEGSVSTLKIQRTQQEDSAVYLCASSFLDGVTEAFFGQGTRLTVV.